This T cell receptor beta chain is drawn from a study of control samples from healthy donors and cancer patients. The table came from immunoSEQ multiplex PCR; TCRdb's copy has only in-frame clones and leaves some out. The top ten hold roughly 4.4% of the sample, which has approximately 100,000 clones, just over 90% seen once. Germline V gene data show CDR1 as MNHEY and CDR2 as SMNVEV (reference sequence). Losses at the gene ends were 6 bases for V and 2 bases for J; bases not matched to a gene: 7. This CDR3 is 15 amino acids long. The rearrangement joins TRBV27 to TRBJ2-7, with 10 bases that match TRBD1. The sequence came from a human donor in good health. The donor label of this sample is uncertain. Sequenced: blood. DNA for the CDR3: TGTGCCAGCAGACAACGGGGGACAGGGGCCTACGAGCAGTACTTC. Amino acid sequence: CASRQRGTGAYEQYF.